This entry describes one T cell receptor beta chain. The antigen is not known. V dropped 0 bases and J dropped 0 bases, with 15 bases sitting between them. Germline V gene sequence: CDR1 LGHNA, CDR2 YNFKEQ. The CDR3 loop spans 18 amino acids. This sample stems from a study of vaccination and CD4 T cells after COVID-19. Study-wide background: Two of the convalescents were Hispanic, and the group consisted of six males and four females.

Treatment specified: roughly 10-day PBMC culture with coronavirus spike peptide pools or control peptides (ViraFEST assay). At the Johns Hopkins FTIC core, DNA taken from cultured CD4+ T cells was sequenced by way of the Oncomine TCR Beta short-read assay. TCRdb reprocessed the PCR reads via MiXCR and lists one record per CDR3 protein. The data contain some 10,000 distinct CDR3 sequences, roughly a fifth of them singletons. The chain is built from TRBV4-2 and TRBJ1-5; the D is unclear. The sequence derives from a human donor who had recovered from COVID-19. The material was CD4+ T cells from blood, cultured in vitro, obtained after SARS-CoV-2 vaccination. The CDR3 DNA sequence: TGTGCCAGCAGCCAAGATTCCCATATCCCCTATAGCAATCAGCCCCAGCATTTT. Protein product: CASSQDSHIPYSNQPQHF.